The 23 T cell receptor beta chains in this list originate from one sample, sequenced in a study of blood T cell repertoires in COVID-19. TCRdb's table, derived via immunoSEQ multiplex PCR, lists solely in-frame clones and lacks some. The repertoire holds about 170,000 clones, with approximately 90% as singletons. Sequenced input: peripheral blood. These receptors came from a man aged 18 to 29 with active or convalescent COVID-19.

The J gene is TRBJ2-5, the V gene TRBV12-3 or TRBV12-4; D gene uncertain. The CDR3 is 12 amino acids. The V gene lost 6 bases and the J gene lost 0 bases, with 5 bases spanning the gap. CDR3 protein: CASRRDQETQYF. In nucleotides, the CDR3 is TGTGCCAGCAGAAGAGACCAAGAGACCCAGTACTTC.

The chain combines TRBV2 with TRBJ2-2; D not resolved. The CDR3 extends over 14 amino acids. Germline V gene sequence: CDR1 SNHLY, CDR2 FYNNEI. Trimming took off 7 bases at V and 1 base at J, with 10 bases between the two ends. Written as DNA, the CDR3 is TGTGCCAGCATTGGTTTTAGGAACACCGGGGAGCTGTTTTTT. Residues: CASIGFRNTGELFF.

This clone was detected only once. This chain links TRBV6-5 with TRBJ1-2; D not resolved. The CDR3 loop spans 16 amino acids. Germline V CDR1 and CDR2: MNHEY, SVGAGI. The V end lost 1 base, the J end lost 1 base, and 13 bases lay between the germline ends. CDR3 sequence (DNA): TGTGCCAGCAGTTACTTGTCACAGTTATATAACTATGGCTACACCTTC. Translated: CASSYLSQLYNYGYTF.

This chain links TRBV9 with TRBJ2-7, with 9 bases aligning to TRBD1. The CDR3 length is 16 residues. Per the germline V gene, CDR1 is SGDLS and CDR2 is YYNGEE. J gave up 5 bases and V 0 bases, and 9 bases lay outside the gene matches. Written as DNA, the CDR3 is TGTGCCAGCAGCGTAGCTGGGGGGACAGGGAGCGACGAGCAGTACTTC. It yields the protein CASSVAGGTGSDEQYF. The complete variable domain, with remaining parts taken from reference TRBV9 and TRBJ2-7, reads DSGVTQTPKHLITATGQRVTLRCSPRSGDLSVYWYQQSLDQGLQFLIQYYNGEERAKGNILERFSAQQFPDLHSELNLSSLELGDSALYFCASSVAGGTGSDEQYFGPGTRLTVT.

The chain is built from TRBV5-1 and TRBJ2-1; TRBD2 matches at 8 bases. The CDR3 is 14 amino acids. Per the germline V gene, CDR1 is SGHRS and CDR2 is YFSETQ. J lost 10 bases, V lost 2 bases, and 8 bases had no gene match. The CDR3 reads CASSFLGTSTEQFF. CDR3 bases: TGCGCCAGCAGCTTTCTCGGGACTAGTACGGAGCAGTTCTTC.

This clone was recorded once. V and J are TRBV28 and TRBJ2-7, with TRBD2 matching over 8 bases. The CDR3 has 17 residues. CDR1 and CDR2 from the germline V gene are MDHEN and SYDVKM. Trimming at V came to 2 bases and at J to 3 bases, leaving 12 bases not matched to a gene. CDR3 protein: CASSLNRPRSGGYEQYV. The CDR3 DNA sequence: TGTGCCAGCAGTTTAAACCGTCCGCGCAGCGGGGGCTACGAGCAGTACGTC.

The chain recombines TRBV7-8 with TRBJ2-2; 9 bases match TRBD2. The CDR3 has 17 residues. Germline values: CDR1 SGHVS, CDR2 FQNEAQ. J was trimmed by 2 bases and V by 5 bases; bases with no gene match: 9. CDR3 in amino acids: CASSPLSGGRNTGELFF. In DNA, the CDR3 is TGTGCCAGCAGCCCCCTTAGCGGGGGTAGAAACACCGGGGAGCTGTTTTTT.

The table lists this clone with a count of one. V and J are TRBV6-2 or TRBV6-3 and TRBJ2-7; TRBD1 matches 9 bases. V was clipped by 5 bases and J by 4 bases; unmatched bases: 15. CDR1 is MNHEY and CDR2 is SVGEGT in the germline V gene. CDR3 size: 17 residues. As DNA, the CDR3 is TGTGCCAGCAGTGCCGGGACAGGGTTTAGGACCAGGTACGAGCAGTACTTC. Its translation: CASSAGTGFRTRYEQYF.

CDR3 bases: TGTGCCAGCAGTACGGGGAATCGTGGCTACACCTTC. It specifies CASSTGNRGYTF. The chain couples TRBV6-2 or TRBV6-3 to TRBJ1-2; unclear D gene. V lost 5 bases to trimming and J lost 7 bases, with 11 bases between them. The CDR3 spans 12 residues. Germline loops: CDR1 MNHEY, CDR2 SVGEGT.

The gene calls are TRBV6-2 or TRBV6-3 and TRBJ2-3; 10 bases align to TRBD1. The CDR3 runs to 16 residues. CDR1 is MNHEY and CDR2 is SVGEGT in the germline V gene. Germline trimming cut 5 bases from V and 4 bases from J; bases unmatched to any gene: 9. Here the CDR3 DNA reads TGTGCCAGCAGTAGCCCTCCGGGACAGGGGCCAGATACGCAGTATTTT. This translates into CASSSPPGQGPDTQYF.

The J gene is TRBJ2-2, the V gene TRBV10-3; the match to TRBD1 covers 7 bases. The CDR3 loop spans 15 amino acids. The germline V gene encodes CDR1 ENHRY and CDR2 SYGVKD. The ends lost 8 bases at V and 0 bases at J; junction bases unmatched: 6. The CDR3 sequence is CAIRRDRTNTGELFF. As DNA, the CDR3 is TGTGCCATCCGCCGGGACAGAACGAACACCGGGGAGCTGTTTTTT.

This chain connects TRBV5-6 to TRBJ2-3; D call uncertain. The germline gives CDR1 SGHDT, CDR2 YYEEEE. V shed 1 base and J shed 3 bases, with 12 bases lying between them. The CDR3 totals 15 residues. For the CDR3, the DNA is TGTGCCAGCAGCTTGAGGCCTAGTAATACAGATACGCAGTATTTT. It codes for CASSLRPSNTDTQYF.

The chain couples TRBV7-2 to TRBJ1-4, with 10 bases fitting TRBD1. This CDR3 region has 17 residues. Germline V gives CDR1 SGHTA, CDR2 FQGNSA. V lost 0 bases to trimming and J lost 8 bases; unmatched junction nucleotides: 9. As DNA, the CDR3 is TGTGCCAGCAGCTTAGCCCCGACAGGGGGCAGAGGAGAAAAACTGTTTTTT. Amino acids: CASSLAPTGGRGEKLFF.

The CDR3 nucleotides are TGTGCCAGTAGTATATACAGGTCGAACACCGGGGAGCTGTTTTTT. This encodes CASSIYRSNTGELFF. The chain employs TRBV19 and TRBJ2-2; D perhaps matches TRBD1 (5 bases). CDR1 and CDR2 (germline): LNHDA, SQIVND (reference sequence). V dropped 2 bases and J dropped 0 bases, with 7 bases sitting between them. CDR3 length: 15 amino acids. Looking up the rest from reference TRBV19 and TRBJ2-2 gives the full variable domain: DGGITQSPKYLFRKEGQNVTLSCEQNLNHDAMYWYRQDPGQGLRLIYYSQIVNDFQKGDIAEGYSVSREKKESFPLTVTSAQKNPTAFYLCASSIYRSNTGELFFGEGSRLTVL.

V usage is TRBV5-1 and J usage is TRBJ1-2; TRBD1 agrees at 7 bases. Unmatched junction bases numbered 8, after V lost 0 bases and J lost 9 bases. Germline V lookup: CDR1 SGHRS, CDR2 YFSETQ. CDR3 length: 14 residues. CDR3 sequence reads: CASSLDYRGESYTF. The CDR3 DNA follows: TGCGCCAGCAGCTTGGACTACAGGGGTGAGAGCTACACCTTC.

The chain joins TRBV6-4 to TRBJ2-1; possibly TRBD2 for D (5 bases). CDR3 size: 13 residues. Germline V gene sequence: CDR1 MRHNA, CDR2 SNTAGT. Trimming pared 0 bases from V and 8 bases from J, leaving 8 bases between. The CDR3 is CASSDSSVDEQFF. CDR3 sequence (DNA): TGTGCCAGCAGTGACTCTAGCGTAGATGAGCAGTTCTTC.

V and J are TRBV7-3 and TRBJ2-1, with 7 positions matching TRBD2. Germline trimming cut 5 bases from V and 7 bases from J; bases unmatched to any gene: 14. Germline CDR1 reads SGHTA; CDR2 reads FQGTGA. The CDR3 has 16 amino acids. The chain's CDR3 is CASSPNLAVTGNEQFF. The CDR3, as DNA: TGTGCCAGCAGCCCGAATCTAGCGGTGACTGGTAATGAGCAGTTCTTC.

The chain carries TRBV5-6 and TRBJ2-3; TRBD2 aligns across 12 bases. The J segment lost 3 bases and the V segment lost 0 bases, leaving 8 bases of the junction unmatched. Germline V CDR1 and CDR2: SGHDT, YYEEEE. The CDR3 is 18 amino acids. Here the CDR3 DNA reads TGTGCCAGCAGCTTGGGGGGCGGACTAGCGGGGAGTACAGATACGCAGTATTTT. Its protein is CASSLGGGLAGSTDTQYF. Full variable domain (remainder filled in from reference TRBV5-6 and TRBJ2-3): DAGVTQSPTHLIKTRGQQVTLRCSPKSGHDTVSWYQQALGQGPQFIFQYYEEEERQRGNFPDRFSGHQFPNYSSELNVNALLLGDSALYLCASSLGGGLAGSTDTQYFGPGTRLTVL.

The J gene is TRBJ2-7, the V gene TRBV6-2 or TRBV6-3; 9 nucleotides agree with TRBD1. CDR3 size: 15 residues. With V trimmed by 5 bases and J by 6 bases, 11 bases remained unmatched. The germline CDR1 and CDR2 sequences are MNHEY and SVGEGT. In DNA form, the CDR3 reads TGTGCCAGCAGTAATCCGGGACAGGGTCGACTCGAGCAGTACTTC. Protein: CASSNPGQGRLEQYF.

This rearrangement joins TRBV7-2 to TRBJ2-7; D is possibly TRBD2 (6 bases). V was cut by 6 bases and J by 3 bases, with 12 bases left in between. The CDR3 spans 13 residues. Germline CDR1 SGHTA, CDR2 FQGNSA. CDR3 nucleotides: TGTGCCAGCAGTCCCCGGGGAGGCTACGAGCAGTACGTC. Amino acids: CASSPRGGYEQYV.

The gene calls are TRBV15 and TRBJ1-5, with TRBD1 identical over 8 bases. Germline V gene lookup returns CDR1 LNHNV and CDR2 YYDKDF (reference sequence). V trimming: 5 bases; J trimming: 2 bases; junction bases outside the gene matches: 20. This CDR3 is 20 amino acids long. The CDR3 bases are TGTGCCACCAGCCCCGAATCCGGGACAGGCGTACCACCCGGCAATCAGCCCCAGCATTTT. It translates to CATSPESGTGVPPGNQPQHF.

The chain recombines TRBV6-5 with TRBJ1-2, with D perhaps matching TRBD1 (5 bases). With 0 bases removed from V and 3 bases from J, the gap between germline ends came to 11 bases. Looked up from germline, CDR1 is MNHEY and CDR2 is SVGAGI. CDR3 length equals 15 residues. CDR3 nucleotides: TGTGCCAGCAGTTACTCGTCCGACAGCCACTATGGCTACACCTTC. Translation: CASSYSSDSHYGYTF.

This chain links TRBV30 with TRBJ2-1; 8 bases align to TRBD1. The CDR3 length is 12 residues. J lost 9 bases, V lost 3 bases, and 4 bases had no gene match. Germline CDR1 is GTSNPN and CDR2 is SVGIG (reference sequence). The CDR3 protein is CAWSPQGVEQFF. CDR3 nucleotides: TGTGCCTGGAGCCCACAGGGGGTTGAGCAGTTCTTC.